Shown below are 20 T cell receptor beta chains from a single sample sequenced in a study of blood T cell repertoires in COVID-19. Clones were sequenced by immunoSEQ multiplex PCR, and TCRdb holds only the in-frame ones, with some missing. Among 150,000 to 200,000 clones listed, over 80% were seen once. The material sequenced was peripheral blood. The receptors stem from a woman in her seventies with COVID-19, enrolled during active disease.

The chain has TRBV5-1 and TRBJ1-1; perhaps TRBD1 as D (5 bases). V was pared by 6 bases and J by 0 bases, with 12 bases between. There are 14 residues in the CDR3. Germline CDR1 SGHRS, CDR2 YFSETQ. Written as DNA, the CDR3 is TGCGCCAGCACTCAGGGTACGGTGAACACTGAAGCTTTCTTT. Residues: CASTQGTVNTEAFF.

This clone appeared many times. CDR3 coding DNA: TGTGCCAGCAGGGGTTGGGGACAGACCCAAGAGACCCAGTACTTC. Amino acid sequence: CASRGWGQTQETQYF. This chain joins TRBV28 and TRBJ2-5, with TRBD1 matching 7 bases. The junction had 8 bases not matched to a gene; V was cut back by 6 bases and J by 1 base. This CDR3 spans 15 amino acids. The germline gives CDR1 MDHEN, CDR2 SYDVKM.

This clone was picked up a small number of times. The J gene is TRBJ1-2, the V gene TRBV6-5; maybe TRBD1 (6 bases). Trimming shortened V by 6 bases and J by 2 bases, and 7 bases separated the two germline ends. CDR1 is MNHEY, CDR2 SVGAGI, per germline. The CDR3 is made up of 12 amino acids. CDR3 protein: CASRRGNYGYTF. The CDR3 DNA sequence: TGTGCCAGCAGGAGGGGGAACTATGGCTACACCTTC.

The rearrangement joins TRBV5-8 to TRBJ1-2; TRBD1 agrees at 8 bases. CDR1 SGHTS and CDR2 YDEGEE come from the germline V gene. The ends lost 4 bases at V and 4 bases at J; junction bases unmatched: 6. The CDR3 is made up of 14 amino acids. This CDR3 is CASSRQGNSYGYTF. In DNA form, the CDR3 reads TGTGCCAGCAGCAGACAGGGGAACTCCTATGGCTACACCTTC.

The V and J genes are TRBV19 and TRBJ1-1; no clear D. The CDR3 totals 13 residues. Germline lookup yields CDR1 LNHDA and CDR2 SQIVND (reference sequence). V lost 2 bases and J 3 bases, leaving 7 bases between the germline ends. The DNA of the CDR3 is TGTGCCAGTAGTATAAAGCTGCACACTGAAGCTTTCTTT. This gives the protein CASSIKLHTEAFF.

This clone was counted only a few times. The V and J genes are TRBV19 and TRBJ1-2, with 7 positions matching TRBD1. The CDR3 has 12 residues. V was pared by 9 bases and J by 3 bases, with 4 bases of the junction left unmatched. CDR1 and CDR2 from the germline V gene are LNHDA and SQIVND (reference sequence). The CDR3 reads CASRQGHYGYTF. The CDR3 DNA follows: TGTGCCAGCAGACAGGGCCACTATGGCTACACCTTC.

This rearrangement joins TRBV10-1 to TRBJ1-1; D may be TRBD1 (6 bases). The CDR3 is 14 residues long. Trimming stripped 2 bases from V and 4 bases from J, with 11 bases between. The germline V gene encodes CDR1 WNHNN and CDR2 SYGVQD (reference sequence). CDR3: CASSEKTGSTEAFF. CDR3 DNA: TGCGCCAGCAGTGAGAAAACAGGGTCCACTGAAGCTTTCTTT.

The chain has TRBV18 and TRBJ2-3; 14 bases fit TRBD2. The CDR3 is 16 residues long. CDR1 KGHSH and CDR2 LQKENI come from the germline V gene. V gave up 3 bases and J gave up 4 bases; unmatched junction bases: 3. The CDR3 sequence is CASSPRLAGGPDTQYF. In DNA form, the CDR3 reads TGTGCCAGCTCACCGAGACTAGCGGGAGGGCCAGATACGCAGTATTTT.

The chain has TRBV3-1 (or the pseudogene TRBV3-2) and TRBJ2-1, with TRBD1 matching over 9 bases. This CDR3 spans 15 amino acids. V trimming: 4 bases; J trimming: 4 bases; junction bases outside the gene matches: 5. Looked up from germline, CDR1 is LGHDT and CDR2 is YNNKEL (reference sequence). CDR3 bases: TGTGCCAGCAGCCCCCGGGACAGGGAATACAATGAGCAGTTCTTC. It codes for CASSPRDREYNEQFF.

The genes are TRBV10-3 and TRBJ2-7; no firm D call. V lost 3 bases and J lost 3, with 3 bases in between. This CDR3 is built from 11 residues. CDR1 is ENHRY, CDR2 SYGVKD, per germline. The CDR3 reads CAISDLYEQYF. The CDR3 nucleotides are TGTGCCATCAGTGATCTCTACGAGCAGTACTTC.

The rearrangement links TRBV5-1 to TRBJ1-6; 7 bases line up with TRBD1. V was pared by 4 bases and J by 7 bases, with 8 bases of the junction left unmatched. This CDR3 comprises 15 residues. Looked up from germline, CDR1 is SGHRS and CDR2 is YFSETQ. CDR3 DNA: TGCGCCAGCAGCGGCCGGACAGGTGGAAATTCACCCCTCCACTTT. Translated: CASSGRTGGNSPLHF.

The chain couples TRBV28 to TRBJ1-5; D perhaps matches TRBD1 (5 bases). CDR3 length equals 14 residues. Germline values: CDR1 MDHEN, CDR2 SYDVKM. Deletions cut 5 bases from V and 6 bases from J, with 14 bases between. The chain's CDR3 is CASSRAGGGQPQHF. CDR3 DNA sequence: TGTGCCAGCAGTCGTGCTGGGGGAGGTCAGCCCCAGCATTTT.

This clone appeared a single time. Within the sample, other DNA sequences also encode this same CDR3. V gene TRBV19 combines with J gene TRBJ1-6; maybe TRBD1 (6 bases). The CDR3 runs to 15 residues. Per germline, CDR1 LNHDA and CDR2 SQIVND (reference sequence). The ends were cut back, 5 bases at V and 4 bases at J, with 12 bases in the middle. The CDR3 region is CASSGTPLYNSPLHF. In DNA, the CDR3 is TGTGCCAGTAGTGGGACACCGTTATATAATTCACCCCTCCACTTT.

This chain uses TRBV28 with TRBJ1-1, with 7 positions matching TRBD1. This CDR3 comprises 14 residues. CDR1 is MDHEN, CDR2 SYDVKM, per germline. J gave up 2 bases and V 5 bases, and 5 bases lay outside the gene matches. The CDR3 here is CASSGGQLNTEAFF. The CDR3 nucleotides read TGTGCCAGCAGTGGGGGACAGCTTAACACTGAAGCTTTCTTT. Together with reference TRBV28 and TRBJ1-1, the CDR3 gives the full variable domain: DVKVTQSSRYLVKRTGEKVFLECVQDMDHENMFWYRQDPGLGLRLIYFSYDVKMKEKGDIPEGYSVSREKKERFSLILESASTNQTSMYLCASSGGQLNTEAFFGQGTRLTVV.

This clone showed up just a few times. V gene TRBV28 combines with J gene TRBJ1-2; 9 bases match TRBD1. The V segment lost 2 bases and the J segment 3 bases; nucleotides outside the gene matches: 1. The CDR3 contains 14 residues. Per germline, CDR1 MDHEN and CDR2 SYDVKM. CDR3 amino acids: CASSLTGGHYGYTF. CDR3 sequence (DNA): TGTGCCAGCAGTTTAACAGGGGGCCACTATGGCTACACCTTC.

The chain combines TRBV6-2 or TRBV6-3 with TRBJ2-5, with 8 bases matching TRBD2. The CDR3 length is 16 residues. Losses at the gene ends were 2 bases for V and 5 bases for J; bases not matched to a gene: 10. The germline gives CDR1 MNHEY, CDR2 SVGEGT. For the CDR3, the DNA is TGTGCCAGCAGTTACGGCTATAGCGGGATAAGGGAGACCCAGTACTTC. Translating gives CASSYGYSGIRETQYF.

This sequence joins TRBV7-9 and TRBJ1-2; D perhaps matches TRBD1 (6 bases). V lost 1 base to trimming and J lost 4 bases, with 16 bases between them. CDR1 is SEHNR and CDR2 is FQNEAQ in the germline V gene (reference sequence). The CDR3 spans 16 residues. The CDR3 nucleotides read TGTGCCAGCAGCTTAGTTGGGGGCAGCCCGACCTATGGCTACACCTTC. This gives the protein CASSLVGGSPTYGYTF.

This clone has a handful of counts. The gene calls are TRBV25-1 and TRBJ1-2; TRBD1 aligns across 7 bases. Germline V gene lookup returns CDR1 MGHDK and CDR2 SYGVNS. The CDR3 loop spans 15 amino acids. J gave up 3 bases and V 2 bases, and 6 bases lay outside the gene matches. The CDR3 bases are TGTGCCAGCAGTGAAGGGACAGAGGGTCACTATGGCTACACCTTC. Its protein is CASSEGTEGHYGYTF.

V gene TRBV7-9 combines with J gene TRBJ2-1, with 11 bases matching TRBD2. This CDR3 spans 15 amino acids. Trimming removed 3 bases from V and 6 bases from J; junction bases left unmatched: 4. Germline V gives CDR1 SEHNR, CDR2 FQNEAQ (reference sequence). In nucleotides, the CDR3 is TGTGCCAGCAGCTTTAGCGGGAGGGCTACCAATGAGCAGTTCTTC. Translated, it gives CASSFSGRATNEQFF. The whole variable domain, remainder taken from reference TRBV7-9 and TRBJ2-1, is DTGVSQNPRHKITKRGQNVTFRCDPISEHNRLYWYRQTLGQGPEFLTYFQNEAQLEKSRLLSDRFSAERPKGSFSTLEIQRTEQGDSAMYLCASSFSGRATNEQFFGPGTRLTVL.

The rearrangement joins TRBV27 to TRBJ2-5; 9 bases match TRBD2. CDR3 length equals 14 residues. Germline CDR1 reads MNHEY; CDR2 reads SMNVEV (reference sequence). V gave up 11 bases and J gave up 4 bases; unmatched junction bases: 11. The CDR3 DNA is TGTGCCGCCGGTAGCGGGAGAACAGGAGAGACCCAGTACTTC. Encoded protein: CAAGSGRTGETQYF.